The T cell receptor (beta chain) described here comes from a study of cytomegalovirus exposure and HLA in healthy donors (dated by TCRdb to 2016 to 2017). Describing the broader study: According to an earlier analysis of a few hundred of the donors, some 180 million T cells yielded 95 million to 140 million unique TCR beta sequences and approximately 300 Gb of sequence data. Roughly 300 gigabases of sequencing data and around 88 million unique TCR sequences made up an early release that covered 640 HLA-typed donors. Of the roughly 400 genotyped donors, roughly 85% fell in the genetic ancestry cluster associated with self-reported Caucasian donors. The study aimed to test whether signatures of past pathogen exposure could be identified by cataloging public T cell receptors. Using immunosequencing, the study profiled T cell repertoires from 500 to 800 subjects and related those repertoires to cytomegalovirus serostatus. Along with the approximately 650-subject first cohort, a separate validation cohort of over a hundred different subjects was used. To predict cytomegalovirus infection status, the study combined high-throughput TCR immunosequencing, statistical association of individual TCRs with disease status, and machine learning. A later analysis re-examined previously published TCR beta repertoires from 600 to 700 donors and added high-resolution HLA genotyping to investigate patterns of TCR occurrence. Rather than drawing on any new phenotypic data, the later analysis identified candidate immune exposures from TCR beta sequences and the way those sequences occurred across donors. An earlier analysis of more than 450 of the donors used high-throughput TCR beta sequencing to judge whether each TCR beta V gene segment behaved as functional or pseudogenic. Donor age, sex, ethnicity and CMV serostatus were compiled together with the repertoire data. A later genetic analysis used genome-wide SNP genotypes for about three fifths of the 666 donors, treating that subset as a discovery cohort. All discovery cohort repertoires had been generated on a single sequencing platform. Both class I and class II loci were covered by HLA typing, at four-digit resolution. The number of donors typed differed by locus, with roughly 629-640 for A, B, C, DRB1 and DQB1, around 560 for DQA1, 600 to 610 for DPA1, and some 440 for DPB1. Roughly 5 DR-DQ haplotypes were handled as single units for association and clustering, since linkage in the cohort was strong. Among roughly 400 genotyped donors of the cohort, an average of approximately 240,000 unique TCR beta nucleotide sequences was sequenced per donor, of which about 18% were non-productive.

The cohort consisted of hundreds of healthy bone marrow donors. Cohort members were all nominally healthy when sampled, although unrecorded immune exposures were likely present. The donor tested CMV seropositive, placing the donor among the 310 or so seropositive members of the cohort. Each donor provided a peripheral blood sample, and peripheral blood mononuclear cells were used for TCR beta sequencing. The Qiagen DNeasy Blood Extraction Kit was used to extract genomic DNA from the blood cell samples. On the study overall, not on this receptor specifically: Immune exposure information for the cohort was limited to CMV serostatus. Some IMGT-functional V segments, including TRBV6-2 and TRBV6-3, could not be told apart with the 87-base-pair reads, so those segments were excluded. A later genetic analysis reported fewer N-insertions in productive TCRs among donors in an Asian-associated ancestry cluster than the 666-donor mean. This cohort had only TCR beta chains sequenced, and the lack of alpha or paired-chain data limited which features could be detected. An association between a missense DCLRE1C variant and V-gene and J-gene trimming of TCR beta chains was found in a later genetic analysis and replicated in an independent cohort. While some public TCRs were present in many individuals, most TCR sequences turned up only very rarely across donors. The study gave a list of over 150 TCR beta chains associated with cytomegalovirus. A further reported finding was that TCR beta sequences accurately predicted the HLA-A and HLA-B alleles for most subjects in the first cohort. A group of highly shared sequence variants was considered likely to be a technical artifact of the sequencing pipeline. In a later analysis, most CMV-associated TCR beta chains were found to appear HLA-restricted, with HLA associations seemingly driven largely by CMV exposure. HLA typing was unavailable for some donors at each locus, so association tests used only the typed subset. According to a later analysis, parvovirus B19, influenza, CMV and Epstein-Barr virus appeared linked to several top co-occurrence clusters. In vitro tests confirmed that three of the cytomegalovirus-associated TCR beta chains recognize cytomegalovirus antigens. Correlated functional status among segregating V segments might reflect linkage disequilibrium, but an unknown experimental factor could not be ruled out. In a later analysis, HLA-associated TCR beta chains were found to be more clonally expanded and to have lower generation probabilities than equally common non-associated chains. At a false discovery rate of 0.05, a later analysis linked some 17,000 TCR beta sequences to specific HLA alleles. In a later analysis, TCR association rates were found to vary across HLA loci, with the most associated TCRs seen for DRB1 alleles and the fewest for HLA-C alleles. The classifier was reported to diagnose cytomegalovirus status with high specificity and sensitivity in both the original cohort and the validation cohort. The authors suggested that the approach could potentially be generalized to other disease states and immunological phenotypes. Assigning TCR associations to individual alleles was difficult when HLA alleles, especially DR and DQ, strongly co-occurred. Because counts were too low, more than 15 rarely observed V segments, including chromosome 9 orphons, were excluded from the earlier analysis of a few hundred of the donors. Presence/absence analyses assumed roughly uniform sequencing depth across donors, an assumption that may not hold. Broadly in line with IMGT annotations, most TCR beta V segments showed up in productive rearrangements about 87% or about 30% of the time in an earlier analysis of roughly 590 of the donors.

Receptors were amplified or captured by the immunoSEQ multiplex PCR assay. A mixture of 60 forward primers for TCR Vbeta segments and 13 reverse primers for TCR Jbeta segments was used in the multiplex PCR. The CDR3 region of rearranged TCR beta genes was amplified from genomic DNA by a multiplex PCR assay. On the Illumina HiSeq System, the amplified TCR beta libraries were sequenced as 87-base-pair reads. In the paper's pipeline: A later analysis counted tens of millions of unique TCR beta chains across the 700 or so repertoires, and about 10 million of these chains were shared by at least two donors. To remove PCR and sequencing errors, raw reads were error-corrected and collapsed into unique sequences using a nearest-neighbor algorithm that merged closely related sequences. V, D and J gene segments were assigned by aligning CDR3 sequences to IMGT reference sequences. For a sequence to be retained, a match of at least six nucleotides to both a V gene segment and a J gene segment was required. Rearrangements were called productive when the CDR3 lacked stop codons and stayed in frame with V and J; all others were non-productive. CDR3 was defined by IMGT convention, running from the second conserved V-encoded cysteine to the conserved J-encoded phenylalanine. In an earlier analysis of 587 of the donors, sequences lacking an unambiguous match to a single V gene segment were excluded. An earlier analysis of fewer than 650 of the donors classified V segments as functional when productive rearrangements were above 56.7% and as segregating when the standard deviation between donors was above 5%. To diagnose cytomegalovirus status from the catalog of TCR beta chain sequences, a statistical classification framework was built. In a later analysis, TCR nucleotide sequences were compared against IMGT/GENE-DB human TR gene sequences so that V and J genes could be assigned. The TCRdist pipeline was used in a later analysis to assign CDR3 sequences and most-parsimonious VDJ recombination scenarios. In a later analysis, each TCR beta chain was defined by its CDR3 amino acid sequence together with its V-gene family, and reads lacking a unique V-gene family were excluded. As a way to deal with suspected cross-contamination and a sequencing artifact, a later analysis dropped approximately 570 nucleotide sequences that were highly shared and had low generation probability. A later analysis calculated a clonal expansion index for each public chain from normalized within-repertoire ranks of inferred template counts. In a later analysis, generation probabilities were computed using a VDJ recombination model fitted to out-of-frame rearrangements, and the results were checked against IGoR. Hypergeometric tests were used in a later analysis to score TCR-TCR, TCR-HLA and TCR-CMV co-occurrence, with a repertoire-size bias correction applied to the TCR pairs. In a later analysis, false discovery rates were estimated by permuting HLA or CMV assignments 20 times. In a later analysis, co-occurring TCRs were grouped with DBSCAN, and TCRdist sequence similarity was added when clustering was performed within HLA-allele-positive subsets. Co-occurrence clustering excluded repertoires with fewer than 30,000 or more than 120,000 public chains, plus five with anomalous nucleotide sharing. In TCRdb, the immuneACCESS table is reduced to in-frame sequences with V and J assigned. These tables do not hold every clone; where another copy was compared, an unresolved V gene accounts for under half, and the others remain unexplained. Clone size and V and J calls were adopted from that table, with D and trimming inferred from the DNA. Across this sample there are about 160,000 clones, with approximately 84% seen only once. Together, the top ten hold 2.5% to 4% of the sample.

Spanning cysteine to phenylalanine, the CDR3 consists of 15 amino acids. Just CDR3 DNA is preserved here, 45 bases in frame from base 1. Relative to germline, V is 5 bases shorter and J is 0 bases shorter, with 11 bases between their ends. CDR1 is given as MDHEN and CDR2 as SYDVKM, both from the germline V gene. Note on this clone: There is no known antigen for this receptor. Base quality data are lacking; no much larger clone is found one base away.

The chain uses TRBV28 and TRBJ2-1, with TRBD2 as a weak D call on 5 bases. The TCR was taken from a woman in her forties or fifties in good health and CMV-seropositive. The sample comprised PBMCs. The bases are TGTGCCAGCAGTCCCGGAGGAAGCTCCTACAATGAGCAGTTCTTC. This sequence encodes CASSPGGSSYNEQFF.